One sample yielded the 19 T cell receptor beta chains listed below, sequenced in a study of early T cells in non-severe SARS-CoV-2 infection. TCRdb re-derived calls from the 5' RACE reads in MiXCR, one entry per CDR3 protein. Of around 60,000 distinct CDR3 sequences in the sample, roughly a tenth were seen once. Sequences were obtained from whole blood. The receptors here all came from an adult who was a healthcare worker with PCR-confirmed SARS-CoV-2 infection or an uninfected control (not recorded which).

In its sample, this clonotype was seen a few times. J is TRBJ2-7 and V is TRBV5-1, with TRBD2 matching 8 bases. This CDR3 is built from 15 residues. Germline V CDR1 and CDR2: SGHRS, YFSETQ. Trimming removed 4 bases from V and 4 bases from J; junction bases left unmatched: 10. CDR3 sequence reads: CASSDTAGGPYEQYF. CDR3 coding DNA: TGCGCCAGCAGCGACACGGCGGGAGGACCGTACGAGCAGTACTTC.

Only a few counts were recorded for this clonotype. The chain employs TRBV20-1 and TRBJ2-3; TRBD2 might be the D (6 bases). Germline CDR1 and CDR2: DFQATT and SNEGSKA (reference sequence). The CDR3 extends over 13 amino acids. V was shortened by 5 bases and J by 4 bases, with 13 bases between the two germline ends. CDR3 amino acids: CSARGDSADTQYF. The CDR3 nucleotides are TGCAGTGCTCGCGGGGATAGCGCAGATACGCAGTATTTT.

V is TRBV27 and J is TRBJ1-2; TRBD1 matches at 8 bases. With V trimmed by 2 bases and J by 4 bases, 6 bases remained unmatched. The CDR3 covers 15 residues. Germline V lookup: CDR1 MNHEY, CDR2 SMNVEV (reference sequence). As DNA, the CDR3 is TGTGCCAGCAGTTTAGGGGCAGGGGGCAGCTATGGCTACACCTTC. Its protein product is CASSLGAGGSYGYTF.

This clonotype has at least ten counts. The chain is built from TRBV18 and TRBJ2-1; TRBD1 aligns across 8 bases. The CDR3 runs 15 residues. V was pared by 1 base and J by 8 bases, with 7 bases of the junction left unmatched. In germline, CDR1 is KGHSH, CDR2 LQKENI. The CDR3 nucleotides are TGTGCCAGCTCACCACAACGGGCAGGGGGCGATGAGCAGTTCTTC. Residues: CASSPQRAGGDEQFF.

This clonotype was counted ten times or more. V and J are TRBV20-1 and TRBJ1-5; 9 nucleotides match TRBD1. V shed 3 bases, J shed 2 bases, and the junction held 5 bases outside the gene matches. The CDR3 extends over 15 amino acids. CDR1 and CDR2 (germline): DFQATT, SNEGSKA (reference sequence). For the CDR3, the DNA is TGCAGTGCTAGTACAGGGGGCTCTGGCAATCAGCCCCAGCATTTT. It encodes CSASTGGSGNQPQHF.

The chain recombines TRBV20-1 with TRBJ2-3; 10 bases fit TRBD2. V shed 6 bases and J 0 bases; nucleotides not matched to a gene: 6. This CDR3 has 15 residues. The germline V gene encodes CDR1 DFQATT and CDR2 SNEGSKA (reference sequence). The CDR3: CSANKAGGSTDTQYF. The CDR3, as DNA: TGCAGTGCCAACAAAGCGGGAGGGAGCACAGATACGCAGTATTTT.

Details on this clonotype: Possible read error: a much larger clone is one base away. CDR3 DNA: TGCAGCGTTGAAGCCCCCGTTAGGACAGATATGCAGTATTTT. Its protein product is CSVEAPVRTDMQYF. The chain has TRBV29-1 and TRBJ2-3, with D possibly TRBD1 on 6 matching bases. This CDR3 comprises 14 residues. Germline assignment: CDR1 SQVTM and CDR2 ANQGSEA.

The CDR3 sequence: CASSQGTVNSPLHF. CDR3 nucleotide sequence: TGTGCCAGCAGCCAAGGCACAGTTAATTCACCCCTCCACTTT. The chain is built from TRBV7-8 and TRBJ1-6; D uncertain. This CDR3 contains 14 residues. Germline V CDR1 and CDR2: SGHVS, FQNEAQ. The V end was cut by 5 bases, the J end by 6 bases, with 11 bases between. Full variable domain (outside the CDR3, taken from reference TRBV7-8 and TRBJ1-6): GAGVSQSPRYKVAKRGQDVALRCDPISGHVSLFWYQQALGQGPEFLTYFQNEAQLDKSGLPSDRFFAERPEGSVSTLKIQRTQQEDSAVYLCASSQGTVNSPLHFGNGTRLTVT.

This clonotype has more than one count but fewer than ten. The chain carries TRBV10-3 and TRBJ2-3; possible D gene TRBD2, 6 bases. V lost 7 bases and J 0 bases, leaving 11 bases between the germline ends. The CDR3 sequence is 14 residues long. CDR1 is ENHRY, CDR2 SYGVKD, per germline. The CDR3 bases are TGTGCCATCACCCCGGGACTTAGCACAGATACGCAGTATTTT. Translated: CAITPGLSTDTQYF.

This clonotype has at least ten counts. This chain connects TRBV5-1 to TRBJ1-1, with a weak D call TRBD1 (5 bases). Trimming stripped 4 bases from V and 0 bases from J, with 13 bases between. From germline, CDR1 is SGHRS and CDR2 YFSETQ. The CDR3 sequence is 15 residues long. CDR3 coding DNA: TGCGCCAGCAGCCAAGACAGACCCATGAACACTGAAGCTTTCTTT. Its protein product is CASSQDRPMNTEAFF.

The table lists this clonotype with a few counts. This chain connects TRBV29-1 to TRBJ1-1; a possible D gene is TRBD1 (5 bases). This CDR3 has 13 residues. V gave up 7 bases and J gave up 1 base, with 13 bases separating them. CDR1 is SQVTM and CDR2 is ANQGSEA in the germline V gene. CDR3 in amino acids: CSAKGLPNTEAFF. The CDR3, as DNA: TGCAGCGCCAAGGGACTGCCGAACACTGAAGCTTTCTTT.

This clonotype appeared a few times. The chain joins TRBV7-3 to TRBJ1-1, with 7 bases identical to TRBD1. The CDR3 has 12 residues. V was clipped by 5 bases and J by 6 bases; unmatched bases: 3. Germline CDR1 is SGHTA and CDR2 is FQGTGA. CDR3 DNA sequence: TGTGCCAGCAGCCCAGGGACAGCTGAAGCTTTCTTT. It translates to CASSPGTAEAFF.

The chain recombines TRBV11-2 with TRBJ2-6; maybe TRBD2 (5 bases). The CDR3 is 16 residues long. Germline CDR1 and CDR2: SGHAT and FQNNGV. Trimming took off 5 bases at V and 2 bases at J, with 13 bases between the two ends. The CDR3 nucleotides read TGTGCCAGCAGCCCGGGGATGGAGGCTGGGGCCAACGTCCTGACTTTC. Protein sequence: CASSPGMEAGANVLTF.

This clonotype has just a few counts. V and J are TRBV29-1 and TRBJ1-1; TRBD1 might be the D (6 bases). The ends were cut back, 6 bases at V and 3 bases at J, with 17 bases in the middle. The CDR3 sequence is 14 residues long. CDR1 is SQVTM, CDR2 ANQGSEA, per germline. As DNA, the CDR3 is TGCAGCGTGGACGGGGGCTTAGCGGACACTGAAGCTTTCTTT. Amino acid sequence: CSVDGGLADTEAFF.

This clonotype was recorded only once. The chain carries TRBV7-2 and TRBJ2-5; 10 bases match TRBD2. CDR1 and CDR2 from the germline V gene are SGHTA and FQGNSA. The CDR3 loop spans 15 amino acids. With 5 bases clipped from V and 5 bases from J, the junction kept 8 bases outside the gene matches. CDR3 sequence: CASSPGAGGLETQYF. As DNA, the CDR3 is TGTGCCAGCAGCCCCGGAGCGGGAGGGCTGGAGACCCAGTACTTC.

This chain uses TRBV18 with TRBJ2-2, with D unclear. V was trimmed by 6 bases and J by 5 bases, leaving 7 bases between them. The CDR3 loop spans 12 amino acids. Per germline, CDR1 KGHSH and CDR2 LQKENI. The CDR3 DNA is TGTGCCAGCTCGGACCCGACCGGGGAGCTGTTTTTT. Translated, it gives CASSDPTGELFF.

A few counts support this clonotype. The chain employs TRBV6-5 and TRBJ2-6, with 12 bases fitting TRBD2. The junction had 6 bases not matched to a gene; V was cut back by 5 bases and J by 1 base. This CDR3 spans 18 amino acids. Germline CDR1 is MNHEY and CDR2 is SVGAGI. This CDR3 reads CASSHVGLAGSGANVLTF. The CDR3 DNA is TGTGCCAGCAGTCACGTTGGACTAGCGGGATCTGGGGCCAACGTCCTGACTTTC.

The chain uses TRBV29-1 and TRBJ2-5; D may be TRBD2 (6 bases). The CDR3 runs to 14 residues. Trimming took 0 bases from V and 5 from J, leaving 13 bases between them. Germline-derived CDR1 and CDR2 are SQVTM and ANQGSEA. The CDR3 protein is CSVEDRSGAETQYF. CDR3 sequence (DNA): TGCAGCGTTGAAGACAGGTCGGGAGCGGAGACCCAGTACTTC.

This clonotype was recorded many times. J is TRBJ2-7 and V is TRBV5-5, with TRBD2 identical over 9 bases. The CDR3 has 16 residues. Trimming took 0 bases from V and 5 from J; bases not matched to a gene: 9. From germline, CDR1 is SGHKS and CDR2 YYEKEE (reference sequence). The CDR3 DNA sequence: TGTGCCAGCAGCTTGGGTGGGCTAGCGGGAATCGACGAGCAGTACTTC. As protein: CASSLGGLAGIDEQYF.